Listed below are T cell receptor beta chains from one sample, sequenced in a study of control samples from healthy donors and cancer patients. TCRdb keeps only in-frame clones here, not all; method: immunoSEQ multiplex PCR. The table shows 180,000 or so clones, with roughly 95% occurring only once. Sample: blood. The receptors were gathered from a woman aged 60 to 75 in good health. The CDR3 runs from the conserved cysteine through the conserved F or W. The D gene is left open where the match is weak. Clone size is not always given. Where it is, it says once, few, many or a class for expanded clones.

D gene,J gene,clone size,V gene,CDR3 protein,CDR3 DNA
.,TRBJ1-4,.,TRBV21-1,CASSKGKNQGAGEKLFF,TGTGCCAGCAGCAAAGGGAAGAACCAGGGGGCGGGTGAAAAACTGTTTTTT
.,TRBJ1-2,.,TRBV7-3,CASSLEFAALDYGYTF,TGTGCCAGCAGCTTAGAGTTTGCGGCACTAGACTATGGCTACACCTTC
TRBD1,TRBJ1-5,.,TRBV4-2,CASSQPRDRAYSNQPQHF,TGTGCCAGCAGCCAACCAAGGGACAGGGCCTATAGCAATCAGCCCCAGCATTTT
.,TRBJ1-1,once,TRBV21-1,CASTLDRGNATEAFF,TGTGCCAGCACTCTAGACAGGGGGAATGCGACTGAAGCTTTCTTT
TRBD1,TRBJ1-4,.,TRBV5-1,CASSLVGTGSEKLFF,TGCGCCAGCAGCCTTGTCGGGACAGGGAGTGAAAAACTGTTTTTT
TRBD1,TRBJ1-1,.,TRBV5-1,CASSSQGGVTEAFF,TGCGCCAGCAGCTCACAGGGGGGTGTGACTGAAGCTTTCTTT
.,TRBJ1-2,.,TRBV3-1/TRBV3-2,CASSLAHSSMGYTF,TGTGCCAGCAGCCTAGCCCACAGTTCTATGGGCTACACCTTC
.,TRBJ1-5,.,TRBV6-2/TRBV6-3,CASSDSYQPQHF,TGTGCCAGCAGTGACAGTTATCAGCCCCAGCATTTT
TRBD1,TRBJ1-2,.,TRBV19,CASSTLQGNYGYTF,TGTGCCAGTAGTACGTTACAGGGGAACTATGGCTACACCTTC
.,TRBJ1-2,.,TRBV19,CASNGPNYGYTF,TGTGCCAGTAACGGCCCTAACTATGGCTACACCTTC
TRBD1,TRBJ2-7,.,TRBV7-9,CASSLVMGDRARYEQYF,TGTGCCAGCAGCTTAGTTATGGGAGACAGGGCTCGCTACGAGCAGTACTTC
TRBD2,TRBJ2-7,.,TRBV3-1/TRBV3-2,CASSQLLAGGNEQYF,TGTGCCAGCAGCCAGTTACTAGCGGGGGGCAACGAGCAGTACTTC
.,TRBJ1-3,.,TRBV5-1,CASSLAASVSGNTIYF,TGCGCCAGCAGCTTGGCCGCCAGTGTCTCTGGAAACACCATATATTTT
.,TRBJ2-2,.,TRBV13,CASSLAGSGELFF,TGTGCCAGCAGCTTAGCAGGGAGCGGGGAGCTGTTTTTT
.,TRBJ1-1,.,TRBV2,CASIPGLGAVRAFF,TGTGCCAGCATCCCCGGACTCGGGGCTGTGCGCGCTTTCTTT
.,TRBJ1-1,once,TRBV11-1,CASSLGGFVSITEAFF,TGTGCCAGCAGCTTGGGGGGTTTTGTTTCTATCACTGAAGCTTTCTTT
TRBD1,TRBJ1-1,.,TRBV18,CASSRGQGTNTEAFF,TGTGCCAGCTCAAGGGGACAGGGGACGAACACTGAAGCTTTCTTT
.,TRBJ1-2,few,TRBV6-5,CASSYSDRTNYGYTF,TGTGCCAGCAGTTACTCGGACAGAACTAACTATGGCTACACCTTC
.,TRBJ1-2,.,TRBV15,CATSRDLEGIYGYTF,TGTGCCACCAGCAGAGATCTTGAGGGGATCTATGGCTACACCTTC
.,TRBJ1-3,.,TRBV5-1,CASSLATDSGNTIYF,TGCGCCAGCAGCTTGGCAACGGACTCTGGAAACACCATATATTTT
TRBD1,TRBJ1-1,.,TRBV7-9,CASSPRTGGVEAFF,TGTGCCAGCAGCCCTCGTACAGGGGGCGTTGAAGCTTTCTTT
TRBD1,TRBJ2-2,once,TRBV14,CASSLLTGGSGELFF,TGTGCCAGCAGCCTTTTGACAGGGGGCTCCGGGGAGCTGTTTTTT
.,TRBJ2-5,.,TRBV11-3,CASSLGLASVGETQYF,TGTGCCAGCAGCTTGGGGCTCGCCTCGGTAGGAGAGACCCAGTACTTC
.,TRBJ1-2,.,TRBV2,CASSAALGNYGYTF,TGTGCCAGCAGTGCGGCGCTGGGAAACTATGGCTACACCTTC
.,TRBJ1-1,.,TRBV11-3,CASSSRRDTEAFF,TGTGCCAGCAGCTCCCGGAGGGACACTGAAGCTTTCTTT
TRBD1,TRBJ1-6,.,TRBV5-1,CASSSRTGGNSPLHF,TGCGCCAGCAGCTCACGGACAGGGGGGAATTCACCCCTCCACTTT
TRBD1,TRBJ2-6,.,TRBV19,CASSLDGTGRKSGANVLTF,TGTGCCAGTAGTTTAGATGGGACAGGGAGAAAGTCTGGGGCCAACGTCCTGACTTTC
.,TRBJ1-5,once,TRBV7-9,CASSLGTAYSNQPQHF,TGTGCCAGCAGCTTAGGGACGGCTTATAGCAATCAGCCCCAGCATTTT
TRBD2,TRBJ2-7,.,TRBV4-1,CASSQGLAEPYEQYF,TGCGCCAGCAGCCAGGGACTAGCGGAACCCTACGAGCAGTACTTC
TRBD1,TRBJ1-4,.,TRBV6-2/TRBV6-3,CASSRPGQANEKLFF,TGTGCCAGCAGTCGACCGGGACAGGCTAATGAAAAACTGTTTTTT
.,TRBJ1-2,.,TRBV19,CASSRVVNYGYTF,TGTGCCAGCTCCAGGGTGGTGAACTATGGCTACACCTTC
.,TRBJ2-3,.,TRBV18,CASSPMDTQYF,TGTGCCAGCTCACCCATGGATACGCAGTATTTT
TRBD1,TRBJ2-7,.,TRBV28,CASSPRDRAYEQYF,TGTGCCAGCAGTCCCCGGGACAGAGCCTACGAGCAGTACTTC